This TCR beta chain was identified in a study of T-cell reconstitution after alpha-beta-depleted transplantation in children. Study-wide results and limits: Reportedly, roughly two months post-transplant, alpha-beta T cells arose from several hundred expanded graft clones. Recipient T cells and thymic progenitors that survived were the source of the high TCRbeta diversity seen at day 60 in some patients. From newly produced T cells came most of the T-cell counts and diversity one year after transplant.

This clonotype was picked up many times. Its specificity is unknown. Using unique molecular identifiers, the investigators prepared the TCRbeta library. TCRdb analysed the PCR reads with MiXCR anew, one entry per CDR3 protein. The repertoire holds about 240,000 distinct CDR3 sequences, with about 25% as singletons. The CDR3 runs to 14 residues. V lost 3 bases, J lost 6 bases, and 15 bases lay in between. Germline V lookup: CDR1 DFQATT, CDR2 SNEGSKA (reference sequence). The TCR sequence derives from a girl aged 2 to 10 with Fanconi anemia, due to receive a stem cell transplant. This rearrangement joins TRBV20-1 to TRBJ2-1; no clear D gene. The sample was PBMCs, taken before TCRalphabeta/CD19-depleted stem cell transplant. CDR3 residues: CSASGLGALNEQFF. In DNA, the CDR3 is TGCAGTGCTAGTGGGCTAGGTGCCCTCAATGAGCAGTTCTTC.